The 9 T cell receptor beta chains in this list originate from one sample, sequenced in a study of blood T cell repertoires in COVID-19. Assay used: immunoSEQ multiplex PCR; TCRdb lists only in-frame clones, some missing. The sample includes approximately 46,000 clones, almost 90% of them seen just once. Sequenced input: peripheral blood. These receptors were obtained from a man in his fifties with active COVID-19.

The gene calls are TRBV7-6 and TRBJ2-7, with 9 bases matching TRBD2. V lost 4 bases, J lost 2 bases, and 3 bases stayed unmatched. Germline V lookup: CDR1 SGHVS, CDR2 FNYEAQ. The CDR3 consists of 14 residues. CDR3 bases: TGTGCCAGCAGCTCCGGGACTAGCACCTACGAGCAGTACTTC. It translates to CASSSGTSTYEQYF.

The rearrangement joins TRBV5-1 to TRBJ1-2; the D is unclear. With 5 bases removed from V and 1 base from J, the gap between germline ends came to 6 bases. Germline CDR1 and CDR2: SGHRS and YFSETQ. The CDR3 sequence is 12 residues long. In DNA, the CDR3 is TGCGCCAGCAGGTCAGATAACTATGGCTACACCTTC. Translated, it gives CASRSDNYGYTF.

This clone was seen once. The rearrangement joins TRBV6-1 to TRBJ1-2; D is perhaps TRBD1 (5 bases). CDR1 and CDR2 (germline): MNHNS, SASEGT. Trimming removed 3 bases from V and 7 bases from J, with 12 bases in between. CDR3 length: 13 residues. The CDR3 DNA reads as TGTGCCAGCAGTGATTCAGGGAAATCTGGCTACACCTTC. It yields the protein CASSDSGKSGYTF.

This sequence joins TRBV19 and TRBJ2-3; D remains ambiguous. The germline CDR1 and CDR2 sequences are LNHDA and SQIVND (reference sequence). The germline V and J ends were trimmed by 6 bases and 0 bases, with 10 bases remaining between them. The CDR3 contains 14 residues. CDR3 nucleotide sequence: TGTGCCAGTAGCAGACAAACTAGCACAGATACGCAGTATTTT. This sequence encodes CASSRQTSTDTQYF. The full variable domain, with the rest looked up from reference TRBV19 and TRBJ2-3, is DGGITQSPKYLFRKEGQNVTLSCEQNLNHDAMYWYRQDPGQGLRLIYYSQIVNDFQKGDIAEGYSVSREKKESFPLTVTSAQKNPTAFYLCASSRQTSTDTQYFGPGTRLTVL.

This clone has only a few counts. This chain joins TRBV5-6 and TRBJ2-4; no clear D gene. CDR3 size: 16 residues. The V and J ends lost 0 bases and 0 bases respectively, with 10 bases between them. From germline, CDR1 is SGHDT and CDR2 YYEEEE. The CDR3 DNA sequence: TGTGCCAGCAGCTTGGAAGCAGGATTAGCCAAAAACATTCAGTACTTC. As protein: CASSLEAGLAKNIQYF.

J is TRBJ1-5 and V is TRBV28; no clear D. Germline loops: CDR1 MDHEN, CDR2 SYDVKM. The CDR3 runs 15 residues. Deletions cut 6 bases from V and 0 bases from J, with 12 bases between. CDR3 DNA sequence: TGTGCCAGCAGCCCTAGTGGTGTTAGCAATCAGCCCCAGCATTTT. Translation: CASSPSGVSNQPQHF. Full variable domain (missing parts from reference TRBV28 and TRBJ1-5): DVKVTQSSRYLVKRTGEKVFLECVQDMDHENMFWYRQDPGLGLRLIYFSYDVKMKEKGDIPEGYSVSREKKERFSLILESASTNQTSMYLCASSPSGVSNQPQHFGDGTRLSIL.

The chain is built from TRBV4-2 and TRBJ1-1; 7 nucleotides align to TRBD1. Trimming took 2 bases from V and 6 from J; bases not matched to a gene: 3. CDR3 length: 13 amino acids. The germline V gene has CDR1 LGHNA and CDR2 YNFKEQ. CDR3 protein: CASSQIDRAEAFF. The CDR3 DNA sequence: TGTGCCAGCAGCCAAATCGACAGGGCTGAAGCTTTCTTT.

The genes are TRBV30 and TRBJ2-2; TRBD1 agrees at 10 bases. Germline V gives CDR1 GTSNPN, CDR2 SVGIG (reference sequence). The CDR3 spans 14 residues. V lost 8 bases to trimming and J lost 5 bases; unmatched junction nucleotides: 8. The CDR3 DNA follows: TGTGCCCGGTCTAGGGGACAGGGGACCGGGGAGCTGTTTTTT. Its protein is CARSRGQGTGELFF.

This chain links TRBV29-1 with TRBJ2-7, with 10 bases lining up with TRBD1. Germline V gene lookup returns CDR1 SQVTM and CDR2 ANQGSEA. The CDR3 consists of 15 residues. V was pared by 5 bases and J by 0 bases, with 7 bases of the junction left unmatched. CDR3 nucleotide sequence: TGCAGCGTTCAAAACCGGGACAGGGGCTCCTACGAGCAGTACTTC. This translates into CSVQNRDRGSYEQYF.